The T cell receptor beta chain under discussion was sequenced for a study of blood T cell repertoires in COVID-19 (dated by TCRdb to the early 2020s). As for the study more broadly: Samples covering the acute and convalescent phases of COVID-19 were provided by collaborators in the United States, Italy and Spain. The material from the prospective study consisted of cDNA or gDNA derived from T cells, B-cell-depleted T cells, or PBMCs. Deeply sampled blood TCRbeta repertoires from subjects exposed to, actively infected with, or recovered from COVID-19 were included in the dataset. The repertoires were released in a freely available public database meant as a resource for research on the immune response to SARS-CoV-2. Samples were obtained from the ongoing ImmuneRACE study (first 160 participants) and from 1,254 subjects provided by 6 global collaborators. Sample metadata almost always included a de-identified subject ID, COVID-19 status, age in years and sex. Where available, HLA class I and class II types were taken from metadata supplied by the sample provider and were not determined by assay-based typing.

Here is what the overall study found, with its caveats: How much clinical and demographic metadata was included differed by source and by participant, and the metadata was provided uncurated.

TCRbeta CDR3 regions were amplified from genomic DNA using the immunoSEQ Assay, a bias-controlled multiplex PCR. As for the authors' bioinformatics: Nucleated cell counts per sample were estimated from amplification of reference gene primers within the assay. To quantify the absolute abundance of each unique TCRbeta CDR3 rearrangement, sequence reads were collapsed and filtered. Productive Simpson clonality was computed per sample as the square root of Simpson's diversity index over productive rearrangements. Imported from immuneACCESS, the table was reduced by TCRdb to in-frame sequences with V and J called. These copies leave out some clones; in studies compared against another copy, an unresolved V gene accounts for under half, and the cause of the remainder is not known. V and J calls and clone size are copied from that table; D and trimming were computed from the DNA. The sample contains approximately 150,000 clones, more than 70% of them found a single time. Almost 8.5% of the sample lies in the top ten.

Each collaborating institution followed its own protocols to collect whole blood in K2EDTA tubes. For TCRbeta analysis, collaborators shipped samples as frozen whole blood, isolated PBMCs, or DNA extracted from either of those sample types. Regarding this clone: What antigen it recognizes has not been identified. Base qualities are not at hand, and no much larger clone is one base apart.

From the germline V gene (reference sequence), CDR1 is SEHNR and CDR2 is FQNEAQ. V and J are truncated by 4 bases and 6 bases respectively, leaving an intervening sequence of 12 bases. Taken from cysteine to phenylalanine, the CDR3 has 13 residues. The read is trimmed to its CDR3 DNA, 39 bases read in frame from base 1. This TCR came from a woman aged 55-69 years with acute or convalescent COVID-19. Sample: peripheral blood. This chain is built from TRBV7-9 and TRBJ1-2; TRBD1 is perhaps the D gene, given 6 matching bases. The CDR3 amino acid sequence is: CASSSQGPNGYTF. The DNA sequence follows: TGTGCCAGCAGCTCACAGGGACCCAATGGCTACACCTTC.